This T cell receptor (beta chain) originates from a study of cytomegalovirus exposure and HLA in healthy donors. Study details: Within the Caucasian-associated ancestry cluster were roughly 81% of the 300 to 450 genotyped donors. Study-level findings and limits: For cytomegalovirus status, the classifier reportedly gave diagnoses with high specificity and sensitivity. TCR association rates varied by HLA locus in a later analysis, with DRB1 highest and HLA-C lowest.

13 Jbeta primers and 60 Vbeta primers were used for the PCR. Clones were read by immunoSEQ multiplex PCR, and TCRdb kept only the in-frame ones, dropping some. The table lists roughly 140,000 clones, roughly four fifths of them singletons. Unmatched junction bases numbered 11, after V lost 4 bases and J lost 6 bases. Germline V CDR1 and CDR2: SGHKS, YYEKEE (reference sequence). The CDR3 is made up of 16 amino acids. Concerning this clone itself: No antigen is known for it.

The clonotype was recovered from a male donor in good health and CMV-seronegative. The sequenced sample consisted of PBMCs. The V and J genes are TRBV5-5 and TRBJ2-3, with TRBD1 identical over 10 bases. The CDR3 reads CASSLTTGTGVDTQYF. DNA for the CDR3: TGTGCCAGCAGCCTGACCACCGGGACAGGGGTGGATACGCAGTATTTT.